The clone carrying this T cell receptor beta chain was found a few times. There are 14 residues in the CDR3. The germline V gene encodes CDR1 SEHNR and CDR2 FQNEAQ (reference sequence). V was pared by 1 base and J by 0 bases, with 6 bases between. In the original analysis: Amplified reference gene primers provided the basis for estimating nucleated cell counts. Sequencing used immunoSEQ multiplex PCR; TCRdb keeps in-frame clones, though not all of them. D and trimming were read from the DNA, whereas the V and J calls and clone size are those reported in that table. The sample has 74,000 or so clones, 75% to 90% seen once; the top ten hold 7.5% to 9%. The data belong to a study of blood T cell repertoires in COVID-19. As for the study in general: Spain, Italy and the United States supplied samples that represented acute and convalescent COVID-19.

Sequencing input: peripheral blood. This chain links TRBV7-9 with TRBJ1-1, with D possibly TRBD1 on 6 matching bases. The TCR was taken from a man aged 50-60 years with active COVID-19. The CDR3 region is CASSLEGVNTEAFF. The CDR3 nucleotides read TGTGCCAGCAGCTTAGAGGGGGTGAACACTGAAGCTTTCTTT.